One and the same sample provided the 23 T cell receptor beta chains below, sequenced in a study of T cell repertoires in aging, cancer and after chemotherapy. TRB rearrangements spanning V, D and J were amplified using mixed TRB-A/B primers. Via MiXCR, TCRdb re-called the multiplex PCR reads, giving one row per CDR3 protein. The table has just under 5,500 distinct CDR3 sequences, around 45% seen once. Peripheral blood genomic DNA, not sorted cells or RNA, was the template. The sequenced material came from blood. The source of these receptors is a human donor with a blood cancer.

The CDR3 coding sequence is TGCAGTGCTGTCCGGCCTGGACAGGGAGGGGCGGAGACCCAGTACTTC. It is translated as CSAVRPGQGGAETQYF. This sequence joins TRBV20-1 and TRBJ2-5; D perhaps matches TRBD1 (8 bases). Germline V gene lookup returns CDR1 DFQATT and CDR2 SNEGSKA (reference sequence). With 5 bases removed from V and 5 bases from J, the gap between germline ends came to 24 bases. This CDR3 has 16 amino acids.

The table lists this clonotype with a few counts. This chain uses TRBV4-3 with TRBJ2-3, with TRBD1 matching 7 bases. This CDR3 region has 15 residues. CDR1 and CDR2 from the germline V gene are LGHNA and YSLEER. The V segment lost 4 bases and the J segment 1 base; nucleotides outside the gene matches: 5. DNA for the CDR3: TGCGCCAGCAGCCCCGGGACAGCGCGCACAGATACGCAGTATTTT. Amino acid sequence: CASSPGTARTDTQYF.

This clonotype was counted only a few times. This chain connects TRBV10-3 to TRBJ2-3, with 8 bases fitting TRBD2. The CDR3 has 15 residues. Trimming took 2 bases from V and 6 from J; bases not matched to a gene: 7. In germline, CDR1 is ENHRY, CDR2 SYGVKD. CDR3 DNA sequence: TGTGCCATCAGTGAGCGGTTAGCGGGGACGGATACGCAGTATTTT. This codes for CAISERLAGTDTQYF.

In DNA form, the CDR3 reads TGCAGTGCCGCGGGACTAGCGACCGGGGAGCTGTTTTTT. Amino acids: CSAAGLATGELFF. The genes are TRBV20-1 and TRBJ2-2; TRBD2 matches at 10 bases. Germline trimming cut 6 bases from V and 5 bases from J; bases unmatched to any gene: 3. CDR3 length: 13 amino acids. Germline lookup yields CDR1 DFQATT and CDR2 SNEGSKA (reference sequence).

The chain combines TRBV12-3 or TRBV12-4 with TRBJ2-1, with TRBD2 matching 9 bases. The CDR3 consists of 14 residues. V lost 3 bases, J lost 9 bases, and 6 bases stayed unmatched. The DNA for the CDR3 is TGTGCCAGCAGTTTTCAGGCGGGGGGGGGTGAGCAGTTCTTC. Translating it yields CASSFQAGGGEQFF.

The rearrangement links TRBV12-3 or TRBV12-4 to TRBJ1-4; D not certain. The CDR3 consists of 17 residues. V was cut by 4 bases and J by 3 bases, with 18 bases left in between. CDR3 sequence: CASSSPGPGQSNEKLFF. CDR3 sequence (DNA): TGTGCCAGCAGTTCCCCCGGTCCGGGCCAGTCTAATGAAAAACTGTTTTTT.

V usage is TRBV6-5 and J usage is TRBJ1-1, with unresolved D. Germline-derived CDR1 and CDR2 are MNHEY and SVGAGI. V shed 10 bases and J shed 0 bases, with 15 bases lying between them. The CDR3 extends over 14 amino acids. CDR3 sequence reads: CAIQREHLNTEAFF. The CDR3 region has the DNA TGTGCCATCCAGCGGGAGCACTTGAACACTGAAGCTTTCTTT.

The chain couples TRBV28 to TRBJ2-1; TRBD1 agrees at 8 bases. The CDR3 totals 14 residues. Germline CDR1 is MDHEN and CDR2 is SYDVKM. The J segment lost 0 bases and the V segment lost 8 bases, leaving 3 bases of the junction unmatched. The CDR3 spells CASDRGRSYNEQFF. In DNA, the CDR3 is TGTGCCAGCGACAGGGGCCGCTCCTACAATGAGCAGTTCTTC.

J is TRBJ2-7 and V is TRBV5-1, with TRBD1 matching over 7 bases. Germline V lookup: CDR1 SGHRS, CDR2 YFSETQ. V trimming: 4 bases; J trimming: 4 bases; junction bases outside the gene matches: 8. The CDR3 totals 14 residues. The CDR3 here is CASSAGQELYEQYF. The CDR3 nucleotides are TGCGCCAGCAGCGCCGGACAGGAGTTATACGAGCAGTACTTC.

A few counts support this clonotype. CDR3: CASSISGLVGQGYTGELFF. The CDR3 bases are TGTGCCAGTAGTATCTCTGGCTTGGTGGGACAGGGTTACACCGGGGAGCTGTTTTTT. V is TRBV19 and J is TRBJ2-2, with TRBD1 matching over 9 bases. Germline V gene sequence: CDR1 LNHDA, CDR2 SQIVND (reference sequence). CDR3 length equals 19 residues. V dropped 3 bases and J dropped 3; count of bases not matched to a gene: 14.

V usage is TRBV27 and J usage is TRBJ2-3; D tentatively reads TRBD1 or TRBD2 (5 bases each). CDR1 is MNHEY and CDR2 is SMNVEV in the germline V gene (reference sequence). CDR3 length equals 19 residues. V was pared by 5 bases and J by 5 bases, with 29 bases between. CDR3: CASSRTPGASGGVLDTQYF. The CDR3 DNA reads TGTGCCAGCAGTCGAACACCCGGGGCCAGCGGAGGCGTATTAGATACGCAGTATTTT.

The V gene is TRBV19, the J gene TRBJ1-2; no clear D. Germline CDR1 LNHDA, CDR2 SQIVND (reference sequence). The CDR3 loop spans 14 amino acids. V was cut by 1 base and J by 4 bases, with 10 bases left in between. The CDR3 DNA sequence: TGTGCCAGTAGTATAGCCGACACCCTCTATGGCTACACCTTC. Translation: CASSIADTLYGYTF.

Points on this clonotype: The junction and the germline gene differ at one end; a read error may be behind it. The chain joins TRBV5-5 to TRBJ2-1; no definite D call. The V gene's germline CDR1 is SGHKS and CDR2 YYEKEE (reference sequence). This CDR3 is built from 13 residues. CDR3 nucleotides: TGCGCCAGCAGCCCCGACCAACCGGGTGAGCAGTTCTTC. Translation gives CASSPDQPGEQFF.

V usage is TRBV20-1 and J usage is TRBJ2-3; perhaps TRBD1 as D (8 bases). Germline V gene sequence: CDR1 DFQATT, CDR2 SNEGSKA (reference sequence). This CDR3 region has 14 residues. Trimming took 5 bases from V and 0 from J, leaving 12 bases between them. This CDR3 is CSAGQGLSTDTQYF. CDR3 DNA: TGCAGTGCTGGACAGGGACTAAGCACAGATACGCAGTATTTT.

DNA for the CDR3: TGCAGCGTTGTTGGTGGAGATGGAAACACCATATATTTT. Encoded protein: CSVVGGDGNTIYF. This rearrangement joins TRBV29-1 to TRBJ1-3; D remains unclear. The CDR3 is 13 amino acids. V lost 4 bases to trimming and J lost 3 bases, with 10 bases between them. Germline V CDR1 and CDR2: SQVTM, ANQGSEA.

The chain combines TRBV5-6 with TRBJ2-1, with TRBD2 identical over 7 bases. CDR3 size: 15 residues. Germline loops: CDR1 SGHDT, CDR2 YYEEEE. J was trimmed by 4 bases and V by 4 bases; bases with no gene match: 8. CDR3 in amino acids: CASSPGSSGYNEQFF. For the CDR3, the DNA is TGTGCCAGCAGCCCCGGGAGTAGCGGGTACAATGAGCAGTTCTTC.

This chain links TRBV7-2 with TRBJ2-2; 7 bases match TRBD2. The V gene's germline CDR1 is SGHTA and CDR2 FQGNSA. With V trimmed by 2 bases and J by 5 bases, 2 bases remained unmatched. This CDR3 is built from 14 residues. CDR3 residues: CASSLNGGTGELFF. Here the CDR3 DNA reads TGTGCCAGCAGCTTAAACGGGGGGACCGGGGAGCTGTTTTTT.

Only one count was recorded for this clonotype. The chain couples TRBV19 to TRBJ1-2, with TRBD1 as a possible D gene (5 bases). The ends were cut back, 4 bases at V and 2 bases at J, with 11 bases in the middle. Per germline, CDR1 LNHDA and CDR2 SQIVND (reference sequence). CDR3 length: 14 residues. CDR3 sequence: CASSTPGLNYGYTF. The DNA for the CDR3 is TGTGCCAGTAGTACCCCGGGGCTGAACTATGGCTACACCTTC.

The J gene is TRBJ2-4, the V gene TRBV7-9; 8 bases agree with TRBD1. The trim removed 5 bases at V and 6 bases at J, leaving 3 bases unmatched. This CDR3 spans 13 amino acids. CDR1 and CDR2 from the germline V gene are SEHNR and FQNEAQ (reference sequence). CDR3 sequence: CASSPGGGNIQYF. The DNA of the CDR3 is TGTGCCAGCAGCCCAGGGGGCGGAAACATTCAGTACTTC.

The chain employs TRBV7-2 and TRBJ2-1; 7 nucleotides agree with TRBD1. The CDR3 is made up of 14 amino acids. Unmatched junction bases numbered 5, after V lost 5 bases and J lost 4 bases. CDR1 SGHTA and CDR2 FQGNSA come from the germline V gene. In nucleotides, the CDR3 is TGTGCCAGCAGCCTAGGGACAGAATACAATGAGCAGTTCTTC. This encodes CASSLGTEYNEQFF. Combining the CDR3 with reference TRBV7-2 and TRBJ2-1 gives the whole variable domain GAGVSQSPSNKVTEKGKDVELRCDPISGHTALYWYRQSLGQGLEFLIYFQGNSAPDKSGLPSDRFSAERTGGSVSTLTIQRTQQEDSAVYLCASSLGTEYNEQFFGPGTRLTVL.

The chain carries TRBV5-1 and TRBJ1-3; D perhaps matches TRBD1 (6 bases). The CDR3 contains 14 residues. With 9 bases removed from V and 3 bases from J, the gap between germline ends came to 16 bases. Germline CDR1 and CDR2: SGHRS and YFSETQ. CDR3 DNA: TGCGCCACGGGGGAACAGGGATTTGGAAACACCATATATTTT. It is translated as CATGEQGFGNTIYF.

This clonotype is labeled as medium-sized (0.01 to 0.1%). The V and J genes are TRBV6-5 and TRBJ2-2, with 12 bases that match TRBD2. The CDR3 is 15 amino acids. V dropped 2 bases and J dropped 8; count of bases not matched to a gene: 3. Germline CDR1 MNHEY, CDR2 SVGAGI. The CDR3 spells CASSYTSGRRGELFF. DNA of the CDR3: TGTGCCAGCAGTTACACTAGCGGGAGGCGGGGGGAGCTGTTTTTT.

This clonotype counts as medium-sized. The J gene is TRBJ2-1, the V gene TRBV19, with D perhaps matching TRBD2 (5 bases). The V gene lost 5 bases and the J gene lost 3 bases, with 5 bases spanning the gap. Per the germline V gene, CDR1 is LNHDA and CDR2 is SQIVND (reference sequence). The CDR3 has 12 amino acids. The CDR3: CASSDYYNEQFF. CDR3 sequence (DNA): TGTGCCAGTAGTGACTACTACAATGAGCAGTTCTTC.